Reported below is one T cell receptor (beta chain). With 8 bases removed from V and 7 bases from J, the gap between germline ends came to 8 bases. The CDR3 consists of 10 residues. CDR1 is MNHEY and CDR2 is SMNVEV in the germline V gene (reference sequence). The data are from a study of glioma-infiltrating T cells after dendritic cell vaccination. Time point: after dendritic cell vaccination, including at tumor progression/relapse. None of the glioblastoma patients had an isocitrate dehydrogenase mutation. TCRdb keeps only in-frame clones here, not all; method: immunoSEQ multiplex PCR. The sample consists of tens of thousands of clones, less than 90% of them appearing once.

V usage is TRBV27 and J usage is TRBJ1-2; D gene unclear. The origin of this receptor is a human donor with glioblastoma. The specimen comprised blood, sampled after dendritic cell vaccination. The CDR3 DNA sequence: TGTGCCAGCCTCTGGAGTGGCTACACCTTC. It yields the protein CASLWSGYTF.